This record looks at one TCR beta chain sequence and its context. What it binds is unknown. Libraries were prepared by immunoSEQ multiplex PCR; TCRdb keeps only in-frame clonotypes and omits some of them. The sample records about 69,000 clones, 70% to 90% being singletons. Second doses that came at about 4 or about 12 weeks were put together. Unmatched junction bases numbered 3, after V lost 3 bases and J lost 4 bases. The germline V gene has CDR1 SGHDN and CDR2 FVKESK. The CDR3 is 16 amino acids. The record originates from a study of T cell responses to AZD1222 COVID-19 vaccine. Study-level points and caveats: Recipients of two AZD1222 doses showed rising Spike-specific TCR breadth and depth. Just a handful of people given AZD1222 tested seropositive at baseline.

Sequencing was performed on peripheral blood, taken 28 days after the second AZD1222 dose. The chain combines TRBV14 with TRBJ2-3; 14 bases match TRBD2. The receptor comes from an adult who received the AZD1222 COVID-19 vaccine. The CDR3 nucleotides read TGTGCCAGCAGCCAGGGACTAGCGGGGGAATCAGATACGCAGTATTTT. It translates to CASSQGLAGESDTQYF. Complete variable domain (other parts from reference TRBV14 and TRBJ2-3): EAGVTQFPSHSVIEKGQTVTLRCDPISGHDNLYWYRRVMGKEIKFLLHFVKESKQDESGMPNNRFLAERTGGTYSTLKVQPAELEDSGVYFCASSQGLAGESDTQYFGPGTRLTVL.